The 32 T cell receptor beta chains presented below share a single source sample, sequenced in a study of T-cell reconstitution after alpha-beta-depleted transplantation in children. Molecular barcoding with unique molecular identifiers was used for the TCRbeta library. TCRdb re-called the PCR reads with MiXCR, one entry per CDR3 protein. The sample includes fewer than 700,000 distinct CDR3 sequences, 10% to 15% of them seen just once. The sample was PBMCs, mostly from graft donor cells, taken 360 days after TCRalphabeta/CD19-depleted stem cell transplant. The receptors shown here come from a male patient aged 10 to 17 who had a stem cell transplant for acute myeloid leukemia, so the T cells may come from the graft donor.

This clonotype was counted ten times or more. V usage is TRBV29-1 and J usage is TRBJ2-5; D possibly corresponds to TRBD2 (6 bases). Trimming cost V 0 bases and J 0 bases, with 17 bases left between them. This CDR3 is built from 17 residues. Germline values: CDR1 SQVTM, CDR2 ANQGSEA. The CDR3 sequence: CSVEDGSGLKYQETQYF. The DNA for the CDR3 is TGCAGCGTTGAAGATGGAAGCGGGCTGAAGTACCAAGAGACCCAGTACTTC.

The chain recombines TRBV28 with TRBJ1-4; D uncertain. Germline V gene sequence: CDR1 MDHEN, CDR2 SYDVKM. Trimming stripped 3 bases from V and 3 bases from J, with 14 bases between. This CDR3 contains 16 residues. The CDR3 nucleotides read TGTGCCAGCAGTTTGCCGGAGCGGCAGTCTAATGAAAAACTGTTTTTT. It specifies CASSLPERQSNEKLFF.

This clonotype was recorded a few times. The genes are TRBV6-1 and TRBJ2-2; TRBD1 is a possible D gene (6 bases). The germline V and J ends were trimmed by 2 bases and 6 bases, with 13 bases remaining between them. This CDR3 spans 15 amino acids. CDR1 and CDR2 (germline): MNHNS, SASEGT. The CDR3 is CASSEQAGVSGELFF. The CDR3 region has the DNA TGTGCCAGCAGTGAACAGGCAGGGGTTTCCGGGGAGCTGTTTTTT.

V and J are TRBV7-8 and TRBJ2-7; 10 bases agree with TRBD2. Looked up from germline, CDR1 is SGHVS and CDR2 is FQNEAQ. CDR3 length equals 18 residues. V was clipped by 7 bases and J by 5 bases; unmatched bases: 20. CDR3 residues: CASIRQRPAGGPVDEQYF. In DNA, the CDR3 is TGTGCCAGCATCCGCCAAAGACCAGCGGGAGGGCCGGTGGACGAGCAGTACTTC.

The chain links TRBV5-1 to TRBJ1-1; a possible D gene is TRBD1 (5 bases). The CDR3 loop spans 13 amino acids. V lost 4 bases, J lost 4 bases, and 11 bases lay in between. Germline V gives CDR1 SGHRS, CDR2 YFSETQ. The CDR3 bases are TGCGCCAGCAGCCACGACAGTTTCACTGAAGCTTTCTTT. The encoded protein is CASSHDSFTEAFF. Full variable domain (missing parts from reference TRBV5-1 and TRBJ1-1): KAGVTQTPRYLIKTRGQQVTLSCSPISGHRSVSWYQQTPGQGLQFLFEYFSETQRNKGNFPGRFSGRQFSNSRSEMNVSTLELGDSALYLCASSHDSFTEAFFGQGTRLTVV.

The chain uses TRBV15 and TRBJ1-1; tentatively, D is TRBD1 (5 bases). CDR1 and CDR2 (germline): LNHNV, YYDKDF (reference sequence). V lost 2 bases and J lost 2, with 12 bases in between. The CDR3 extends over 15 amino acids. The DNA of the CDR3 is TGTGCCACCAGCAGACAATGGGGGGTTAACACTGAAGCTTTCTTT. This gives the protein CATSRQWGVNTEAFF.

This clonotype has ten or more counts. The rearrangement joins TRBV12-3 or TRBV12-4 to TRBJ2-7; TRBD1 aligns across 10 bases. Trimming cost V 7 bases and J 2 bases; bases outside gene matches: 8. CDR3 length equals 15 residues. The CDR3 DNA is TGTGCCAGCACGACAGGGGGCCTGGGCCCCTACGAGCAGTACTTC. Its protein product is CASTTGGLGPYEQYF.

This clonotype was picked up many times. The rearrangement joins TRBV10-3 to TRBJ1-3; no definite D call. The V and J ends lost 1 base and 0 bases respectively, with 4 bases between them. Germline V gives CDR1 ENHRY, CDR2 SYGVKD. The CDR3 contains 14 residues. For the CDR3, the DNA is TGTGCCATCAGTGAGTACAGCTCTGGAAACACCATATATTTT. Protein product: CAISEYSSGNTIYF.

This clonotype appeared many times. The V gene is TRBV12-3 or TRBV12-4, the J gene TRBJ2-2, with TRBD2 matching over 10 bases. Unmatched junction bases numbered 8, after V lost 5 bases and J lost 2 bases. The length of the CDR3 is 17 residues. The CDR3: CASSRTLAGVNTGELFF. The CDR3 coding sequence is TGTGCCAGCAGTCGAACCCTAGCGGGAGTAAACACCGGGGAGCTGTTTTTT.

The CDR3 loop is CASSPRDSKRGSPLHF. The CDR3 DNA follows: TGTGCCAGCAGCCCCCGGGACAGTAAGAGAGGTTCACCCCTCCACTTT. V is TRBV7-2 and J is TRBJ1-6; TRBD1 aligns across 7 bases. The CDR3 is 16 amino acids. The junction had 13 bases not matched to a gene; V was cut back by 5 bases and J by 9 bases. CDR1 SGHTA and CDR2 FQGNSA come from the germline V gene.

CDR3: CASSLVRVSEREGPYNEQFF. The CDR3 bases are TGTGCCAGCAGCTTAGTTCGGGTCTCCGAGCGGGAGGGCCCCTACAATGAGCAGTTCTTC. This chain connects TRBV11-2 to TRBJ2-1; TRBD2 matches at 10 bases. J gave up 2 bases and V 1 base, and 14 bases lay outside the gene matches. This CDR3 has 20 amino acids. The germline V gene has CDR1 SGHAT and CDR2 FQNNGV.

This clonotype occurred many times. This chain connects TRBV7-9 to TRBJ2-3; TRBD2 might be the D (6 bases). Germline CDR1 and CDR2: SEHNR and FQNEAQ (reference sequence). The CDR3 runs to 15 residues. V shed 0 bases and J shed 2 bases, with 9 bases lying between them. CDR3 loop: CASSLAGGNTDTQYF. The DNA for the CDR3 is TGTGCCAGCAGCTTAGCAGGAGGGAACACAGATACGCAGTATTTT.

V gene TRBV12-3 or TRBV12-4 combines with J gene TRBJ1-4, with a weak D call TRBD1 (6 bases). The CDR3 has 13 amino acids. V lost 6 bases and J 4 bases, leaving 9 bases between the germline ends. CDR3 amino acids: CASRRQDNEKLFF. The DNA of the CDR3 is TGTGCCAGCAGACGACAGGATAATGAAAAACTGTTTTTT.

CDR3 sequence reads: CASTRPSRGSNQPQHF. The CDR3 DNA sequence: TGTGCCAGCACCCGGCCTTCTCGGGGTAGCAATCAGCCCCAGCATTTT. The chain is built from TRBV6-2 or TRBV6-3 and TRBJ1-5; no definite D call. Germline V gene lookup returns CDR1 MNHEY and CDR2 SVGEGT. The CDR3 contains 16 residues. V was cut by 7 bases and J by 0 bases, with 16 bases left in between.

V usage is TRBV12-3 or TRBV12-4 and J usage is TRBJ2-4; possibly TRBD2 for D (6 bases). This CDR3 contains 16 residues. The germline V and J ends were trimmed by 5 bases and 0 bases, with 14 bases remaining between them. This CDR3 reads CASSPGAGLAKNIQYF. The CDR3 DNA sequence: TGTGCCAGCAGTCCAGGAGCGGGCCTAGCCAAAAACATTCAGTACTTC.

This clonotype has at least ten counts. The chain carries TRBV7-8 and TRBJ1-2, with D maybe TRBD1 (6 bases). This CDR3 contains 16 residues. Germline lookup yields CDR1 SGHVS and CDR2 FQNEAQ. V lost 1 base, J lost 7 bases, and 19 bases lay in between. The CDR3 region has the DNA TGTGCCAGCAGCTTAGTAACCCAAGGGGGTGCGAGTGGCTACACCTTC. Residues: CASSLVTQGGASGYTF. The variable domain in full, completed from reference TRBV7-8 and TRBJ1-2, reads GAGVSQSPRYKVAKRGQDVALRCDPISGHVSLFWYQQALGQGPEFLTYFQNEAQLDKSGLPSDRFFAERPEGSVSTLKIQRTQQEDSAVYLCASSLVTQGGASGYTFGSGTRLTVV.

This clonotype came up a few times. The V and J genes are TRBV9 and TRBJ2-1, with unresolved D. This CDR3 has 17 amino acids. V dropped 3 bases and J dropped 3 bases, with 19 bases sitting between them. Germline V gene lookup returns CDR1 SGDLS and CDR2 YYNGEE. Here the CDR3 reads CASSAGPGATLYNEQFF. The CDR3 DNA reads as TGTGCCAGCAGCGCTGGCCCTGGAGCGACCCTCTACAATGAGCAGTTCTTC.

In its sample, this clonotype was seen a few times. The genes are TRBV5-1 and TRBJ2-7; D may be TRBD1 (6 bases). The CDR3 consists of 14 residues. V shed 4 bases and J shed 3 bases, with 14 bases lying between them. Germline V gene sequence: CDR1 SGHRS, CDR2 YFSETQ. CDR3: CASSIPGHFYEQYF. The CDR3 DNA is TGCGCCAGCAGCATACCGGGACACTTCTACGAGCAGTACTTC.

This clonotype was detected a few times. This CDR3 reads CASSLEWGLEQFF. Here the CDR3 DNA reads TGTGCCAGCAGTTTAGAGTGGGGTTTGGAGCAGTTCTTC. The rearrangement uses TRBV12-3 or TRBV12-4 and TRBJ2-1; D gene ambiguous. V was clipped by 1 base and J by 10 bases, with 11 bases between them. This CDR3 has 13 amino acids.

The chain is built from TRBV5-5 and TRBJ2-3, with 9 bases fitting TRBD2. V lost 0 bases, J lost 6 bases, and 8 bases stayed unmatched. This CDR3 is 16 amino acids long. Per germline, CDR1 SGHKS and CDR2 YYEKEE (reference sequence). CDR3 residues: CASSLELAGPRDTQYF. The DNA for the CDR3 is TGTGCCAGCAGCTTGGAACTAGCGGGTCCTCGGGATACGCAGTATTTT.

This clonotype was counted a few times. J is TRBJ2-3 and V is TRBV28; possibly TRBD2 for D (7 bases). The length of the CDR3 is 15 residues. Between the trimmed V and J ends, which lost 5 bases and 6 bases, there was a span of 18 bases. Per germline, CDR1 MDHEN and CDR2 SYDVKM. The CDR3 loop is CASSRVGGVRDTQYF. As DNA, the CDR3 is TGTGCCAGCAGTCGCGTAGGGGGGGTTCGGGATACGCAGTATTTT.

In this sample, this clonotype turned up a few times. V usage is TRBV27 and J usage is TRBJ1-6; D is perhaps TRBD1 (5 bases). Germline CDR1 reads MNHEY; CDR2 reads SMNVEV (reference sequence). Trimming took 5 bases from V and 4 from J, leaving 12 bases between them. The CDR3 is made up of 15 amino acids. CDR3 sequence reads: CASSHQGDYNSPLHF. CDR3 DNA sequence: TGTGCCAGCAGTCATCAGGGTGATTATAATTCACCCCTCCACTTT.

This clonotype was picked up many times. The V gene is TRBV12-3 or TRBV12-4, the J gene TRBJ2-1, with 8 bases fitting TRBD2. Trimming cost V 2 bases and J 1 base; bases outside gene matches: 7. This CDR3 contains 17 residues. For the CDR3, the DNA is TGTGCCAGCAGTTTAACCCTTTCTAGCGGGTCCTACAATGAGCAGTTCTTC. This encodes CASSLTLSSGSYNEQFF.

The chain joins TRBV20-1 to TRBJ1-5; D gene uncertain. Germline CDR1 reads DFQATT; CDR2 reads SNEGSKA (reference sequence). The V end lost 0 bases, the J end lost 3 bases, and 12 bases lay between the germline ends. The CDR3 spans 15 residues. Here the CDR3 DNA reads TGCAGTGCTAGAGATCTCCGGCGGGTCAATCAGCCCCAGCATTTT. Translation: CSARDLRRVNQPQHF.

This clonotype was counted a few times. The J gene is TRBJ2-7, the V gene TRBV7-2; 12 positions agree with TRBD1. CDR3 length: 17 amino acids. J was trimmed by 5 bases and V by 1 base; bases with no gene match: 9. The germline CDR1 and CDR2 sequences are SGHTA and FQGNSA. The CDR3 here is CASSLGAGTGGINEQYF. CDR3 in DNA: TGTGCCAGCAGCTTAGGGGCCGGGACAGGGGGCATCAACGAGCAGTACTTC.

The rearrangement uses TRBV7-9 and TRBJ2-1; D perhaps matches TRBD1 (6 bases). The CDR3 sequence is 16 residues long. Germline assignment: CDR1 SEHNR and CDR2 FQNEAQ (reference sequence). Trimming pared 6 bases from V and 0 bases from J, leaving 15 bases between. CDR3 coding DNA: TGTGCCAGCAGTTCCGACAGGTCGAGCTCCTACAATGAGCAGTTCTTC. It specifies CASSSDRSSSYNEQFF.

This clonotype appeared a few times. This sequence joins TRBV11-2 and TRBJ2-5; TRBD2 might be the D (5 bases). The CDR3 covers 13 residues. Germline V gene data show CDR1 as SGHAT and CDR2 as FQNNGV. Trimming shortened V by 5 bases and J by 7 bases, and 14 bases separated the two germline ends. The CDR3 is CASSMKSGGTQYF. CDR3 DNA sequence: TGTGCCAGCAGCATGAAGTCCGGAGGGACCCAGTACTTC.

A word on this clonotype: This may be a read error: a much more frequent sequence differs by one nucleotide. The chain couples TRBV25-1 to TRBJ2-1; D uncertain. The CDR3 consists of 14 residues. CDR1 and CDR2 from the germline V gene are MGHDK and SYGVNS. Trimming left V 3 bases short and J 8 bases short, with 14 bases between. This CDR3 is CASSDSTARYEQFF. The CDR3, as DNA: TGTGCCAGCAGTGACTCGACCGCCCGGTATGAGCAGTTCTTC.

This clonotype has ten or more counts. The chain employs TRBV9 and TRBJ2-7; D ambiguous. Trimming cost V 1 base and J 3 bases, with 5 bases left between them. The CDR3 runs to 12 residues. The germline CDR1 and CDR2 sequences are SGDLS and YYNGEE. CDR3 amino acids: CASSVLDYEQYF. Here the CDR3 DNA reads TGTGCCAGCAGCGTACTAGACTACGAGCAGTACTTC.

This clonotype was counted a few times. The chain uses TRBV3-1 and TRBJ2-5, with 9 bases that match TRBD2. CDR1 and CDR2 from the germline V gene are LGHDT and YNNKEL (reference sequence). The CDR3 totals 15 residues. V shed 1 base and J 3 bases; nucleotides not matched to a gene: 3. CDR3 coding DNA: TGTGCCAGCAGCCAAGCCGGGACTAGCAAAGAGACCCAGTACTTC. Amino acids: CASSQAGTSKETQYF.

The chain combines TRBV28 with TRBJ2-3, with 8 bases fitting TRBD2. V gave up 5 bases and J gave up 1 base; unmatched junction bases: 14. The germline V gene encodes CDR1 MDHEN and CDR2 SYDVKM. The CDR3 spans 18 residues. CDR3 region: CASSPRRAGDGGTDTQYF. The CDR3 nucleotides are TGTGCCAGCAGTCCCCGGAGAGCGGGAGACGGGGGCACAGATACGCAGTATTTT.

The V call is TRBV12-3 or TRBV12-4, the J call TRBJ1-2, with unresolved D. The CDR3 loop spans 8 amino acids. Trimming left V 8 bases short and J 8 bases short, with 3 bases between. The CDR3 DNA follows: TGTGCCAGCGGGGGCTACACCTTC. Translated, it gives CASGGYTF.